Listed here are 32 T cell receptor beta chains from one sample, sequenced in a study of blood T cell repertoires in COVID-19. Generated by immunoSEQ multiplex PCR, the TCRdb table keeps only in-frame clones and is missing some. The data show approximately 110,000 clones, about 85% seen once. Material: peripheral blood. These receptors originate from a man in his forties with acute or convalescent COVID-19.

The chain recombines TRBV2 with TRBJ2-7, with TRBD1 identical over 7 bases. The CDR3 consists of 14 residues. The V gene end was trimmed by 6 bases and the J gene end by 7 bases; junction bases not matched to a gene: 12. Looked up from germline, CDR1 is SNHLY and CDR2 is FYNNEI. The CDR3 spells CASSLTGPPWEQYF. The CDR3 region has the DNA TGTGCCAGCAGCCTGACAGGGCCCCCTTGGGAGCAGTACTTC. The whole variable domain, filled in from reference TRBV2 and TRBJ2-7, reads EPEVTQTPSHQVTQMGQEVILRCVPISNHLYFYWYRQILGQKVEFLVSFYNNEISEKSEIFDDQFSVERPDGSNFTLKIRSTKLEDSAMYFCASSLTGPPWEQYFGPGTRLTVT.

This clone showed up just once. The DNA for the CDR3 is TGTGCCTGGAGTGTTATGGGTAGCGGGAAATCCTACGAGCAGTACTTC. It yields the protein CAWSVMGSGKSYEQYF. The rearrangement uses TRBV30 and TRBJ2-7, with TRBD2 matching over 8 bases. Germline V gene lookup returns CDR1 GTSNPN and CDR2 SVGIG (reference sequence). CDR3 length equals 16 residues. J gave up 1 base and V 0 bases, and 8 bases lay outside the gene matches. The full variable domain, rest sourced from reference TRBV30 and TRBJ2-7, is SQTIHQWPATLVQPVGSPLSLECTVEGTSNPNLYWYRQAAGRGLQLLFYSVGIGQISSEVPQNLSASRPQDRQFILSSKKLLLSDSGFYLCAWSVMGSGKSYEQYFGPGTRLTVT.

In its sample, this clone was seen once. V usage is TRBV24-1 and J usage is TRBJ2-1; 9 bases are a match to TRBD2. J lost 10 bases, V lost 0 bases, and 6 bases had no gene match. The CDR3 is 15 amino acids. Germline lookup yields CDR1 KGHDR and CDR2 SFDVKD. The CDR3 sequence: CATSDLGGRAKEQFF. CDR3 nucleotide sequence: TGTGCCACCAGTGATTTGGGCGGGAGGGCCAAGGAGCAGTTCTTC.

The chain uses TRBV24-1 and TRBJ1-5; 8 nucleotides align to TRBD1. CDR1 is KGHDR, CDR2 SFDVKD, per germline. The CDR3 extends over 16 amino acids. With 4 bases clipped from V and 3 bases from J, the junction kept 7 bases outside the gene matches. CDR3 sequence (DNA): TGTGCCACCAGTGACCTGGACAGGGAGGTCAATCAGCCCCAGCATTTT. Translation gives CATSDLDREVNQPQHF.

The chain links TRBV9 to TRBJ2-5; 7 positions match TRBD1. The CDR3 totals 13 residues. Germline lookup yields CDR1 SGDLS and CDR2 YYNGEE. Trimming at V came to 4 bases and at J to 5 bases, leaving 5 bases not matched to a gene. The CDR3 DNA follows: TGTGCCAGCAGCCTTACGACAGGGGAGACCCAGTACTTC. Translation gives CASSLTTGETQYF.

The V call is TRBV27, the J call TRBJ2-7; 8 nucleotides match TRBD1. CDR1 and CDR2 (germline): MNHEY, SMNVEV (reference sequence). The CDR3 extends over 14 amino acids. The J segment lost 6 bases and the V segment lost 6 bases, leaving 10 bases of the junction unmatched. In DNA, the CDR3 is TGTGCCAGCAGCGGCAGGGGGCTTTCGGCCGAGCAGTACTTC. It translates to CASSGRGLSAEQYF.

The CDR3 DNA reads as TGCGCCAGCAGCCAAGATCTCGAGACAGGGGTCTATGGCTACACCTTC. This encodes CASSQDLETGVYGYTF. J is TRBJ1-2 and V is TRBV4-3; TRBD1 aligns across 8 bases. With 0 bases clipped from V and 4 bases from J, the junction kept 7 bases outside the gene matches. This CDR3 has 16 amino acids. Per the germline V gene, CDR1 is LGHNA and CDR2 is YSLEER.

The rearrangement links TRBV2 to TRBJ1-2; D is unclear. V gave up 5 bases and J gave up 0 bases, with 10 bases separating them. The CDR3 length is 14 residues. Germline V gene sequence: CDR1 SNHLY, CDR2 FYNNEI. CDR3 residues: CASSPYSTNYGYTF. CDR3 DNA sequence: TGTGCCAGCAGTCCATATTCTACTAACTATGGCTACACCTTC.

The chain uses TRBV6-2 or TRBV6-3 and TRBJ1-1; D ambiguous. The CDR3 length is 15 residues. Trimming left V 0 bases short and J 7 bases short, with 15 bases between. Germline V lookup: CDR1 MNHEY, CDR2 SVGEGT. CDR3 in DNA: TGTGCCAGCAGTTACTCCCCCGGAGGGCCCCTTGAAGCTTTCTTT. Its protein product is CASSYSPGGPLEAFF.

This rearrangement joins TRBV5-1 to TRBJ2-6; a weak D match, TRBD1 (6 bases). This CDR3 has 15 amino acids. V lost 6 bases, J lost 0 bases, and 10 bases lay in between. Germline-derived CDR1 and CDR2 are SGHRS and YFSETQ. Written as DNA, the CDR3 is TGCGCCAGCAAGGACAGCTACTCTGGGGCCAACGTCCTGACTTTC. This encodes CASKDSYSGANVLTF.

This chain uses TRBV5-8 with TRBJ1-1, with 8 bases identical to TRBD1. This CDR3 contains 16 residues. The germline V gene has CDR1 SGHTS and CDR2 YDEGEE. V lost 0 bases, J lost 5 bases, and 9 bases stayed unmatched. CDR3 sequence reads: CASSLGQGIRGTEAFF. Here the CDR3 DNA reads TGTGCCAGCAGCTTGGGACAGGGGATAAGAGGAACTGAAGCTTTCTTT. The full variable domain, its missing parts supplied by reference TRBV5-8 and TRBJ1-1, is EAGVTQSPTHLIKTRGQQATLRCSPISGHTSVYWYQQALGLGLQFLLWYDEGEERNRGNFPPRFSGRQFPNYSSELNVNALELEDSALYLCASSLGQGIRGTEAFFGQGTRLTVV.

The gene calls are TRBV4-2 and TRBJ1-4; TRBD1 matches 7 bases. Germline CDR1 and CDR2: LGHNA and YNFKEQ. The CDR3 has 15 residues. Germline trimming cut 3 bases from V and 8 bases from J; bases unmatched to any gene: 9. CDR3 sequence reads: CASSHRQGEGEKLFF. CDR3 coding DNA: TGTGCCAGCAGCCACAGACAGGGTGAAGGAGAAAAACTGTTTTTT.

The J gene is TRBJ2-1, the V gene TRBV6-2 or TRBV6-3, with TRBD2 identical over 10 bases. CDR1 and CDR2 (germline): MNHEY, SVGEGT. J was trimmed by 4 bases and V by 0 bases; bases with no gene match: 0. The CDR3 has 15 amino acids. In nucleotides, the CDR3 is TGTGCCAGCAGTTACTCTAGCGGGGGGTACAATGAGCAGTTCTTC. Amino acid sequence: CASSYSSGGYNEQFF.

The genes are TRBV7-2 and TRBJ2-5; tentatively, D is TRBD1 (6 bases). Germline V CDR1 and CDR2: SGHTA, FQGNSA. The V end was cut by 3 bases, the J end by 2 bases, with 7 bases between. This CDR3 is built from 13 residues. The CDR3 loop reads CASSFRGQETQYF. The CDR3 region has the DNA TGTGCCAGCAGCTTTAGGGGGCAAGAGACCCAGTACTTC.

The genes are TRBV18 and TRBJ2-3; 12 bases map to TRBD2. Germline-derived CDR1 and CDR2 are KGHSH and LQKENI. The ends lost 4 bases at V and 3 bases at J; junction bases unmatched: 2. The CDR3 covers 15 residues. The CDR3 spells CASSRTSGATDTQYF. The CDR3 nucleotides read TGTGCCAGCTCACGGACTAGCGGGGCAACAGATACGCAGTATTTT.

This chain links TRBV9 with TRBJ2-5; D is unresolved. This CDR3 is built from 14 residues. Deletions cut 0 bases from V and 5 bases from J, with 11 bases between. Germline V gene data show CDR1 as SGDLS and CDR2 as YYNGEE. The CDR3 DNA reads as TGTGCCAGCAGCGTAGGGAGTAGCTTGGAGACCCAGTACTTC. This encodes CASSVGSSLETQYF.

This chain joins TRBV15 and TRBJ2-7; D is possibly TRBD1 (6 bases). Trimming shortened V by 5 bases and J by 9 bases, and 17 bases separated the two germline ends. Looked up from germline, CDR1 is LNHNV and CDR2 is YYDKDF (reference sequence). There are 13 residues in the CDR3. This CDR3 reads CATSAQGTDGQYF. The CDR3 region has the DNA TGTGCCACCAGCGCACAGGGAACTGACGGGCAGTACTTC.

The V gene is TRBV6-5, the J gene TRBJ1-2; possibly TRBD1 for D (6 bases). Germline assignment: CDR1 MNHEY and CDR2 SVGAGI. Trimming took 4 bases from V and 4 from J, leaving 16 bases between them. The CDR3 is 15 amino acids. The chain's CDR3 is CASSSTGFSPYGYTF. In DNA form, the CDR3 reads TGTGCCAGCAGTTCTACAGGGTTTTCCCCCTATGGCTACACCTTC.

This clone was detected a few times. The rearrangement links TRBV5-4 to TRBJ2-5; the D gene is possibly TRBD1 (5 bases). Germline V CDR1 and CDR2: SGHNT, YYREEE (reference sequence). The CDR3 runs 14 residues. V was trimmed by 3 bases and J by 0 bases, leaving 9 bases between them. The CDR3: CASSSGQHQETQYF. Written as DNA, the CDR3 is TGTGCCAGCAGCTCCGGACAACACCAAGAGACCCAGTACTTC.

The chain is built from TRBV5-1 and TRBJ2-2, with 8 bases matching TRBD1. Germline CDR1 reads SGHRS; CDR2 reads YFSETQ. Germline trimming cut 6 bases from V and 7 bases from J; bases unmatched to any gene: 11. The CDR3 totals 15 residues. Here the CDR3 DNA reads TGCGCCAGCACCCTTTGGACAGGGAATAACGGGGAGCTGTTTTTT. It codes for CASTLWTGNNGELFF.

CDR3 amino acids: CASSQASGSLGDEQFF. CDR3 DNA: TGTGCCAGCAGCCAAGCTAGCGGGAGCCTGGGGGATGAGCAGTTCTTC. The chain couples TRBV3-1 (or the pseudogene TRBV3-2) to TRBJ2-1, with 10 bases identical to TRBD2. Per germline, CDR1 LGHDT and CDR2 YNNKEL (reference sequence). This CDR3 has 16 amino acids. The J segment lost 8 bases and the V segment lost 1 base, leaving 8 bases of the junction unmatched.

The V call is TRBV5-4, the J call TRBJ2-5, with 8 nucleotides matching TRBD2. The CDR3 is 14 residues long. V trimming: 4 bases; J trimming: 5 bases; junction bases outside the gene matches: 7. From germline, CDR1 is SGHNT and CDR2 YYREEE (reference sequence). CDR3 protein: CASSPGRVGETQYF. The CDR3 DNA reads as TGTGCCAGCAGCCCCGGGAGGGTGGGGGAGACCCAGTACTTC.

The gene calls are TRBV7-8 and TRBJ2-3; 7 bases line up with TRBD2. The V gene's germline CDR1 is SGHVS and CDR2 FQNEAQ. Unmatched junction bases numbered 4, after V lost 3 bases and J lost 1 base. The CDR3 is 15 amino acids. The CDR3 nucleotides read TGTGCCAGCAGCTTCACTAGCGATCGCACAGATACGCAGTATTTT. Translation gives CASSFTSDRTDTQYF.

V usage is TRBV19 and J usage is TRBJ2-5, with 7 bases that match TRBD2. V lost 3 bases and J lost 5; bases outside the gene matches: 3. The CDR3 loop spans 13 amino acids. Germline V CDR1 and CDR2: LNHDA, SQIVND (reference sequence). The CDR3 protein is CASSIGRSETQYF. DNA for the CDR3: TGTGCCAGTAGTATCGGGAGGTCGGAGACCCAGTACTTC.

The rearrangement joins TRBV5-6 to TRBJ1-6; no firm D call. CDR1 SGHDT and CDR2 YYEEEE come from the germline V gene. Between the trimmed V and J ends, which lost 1 base and 6 bases, there was a span of 2 bases. This CDR3 is 12 amino acids long. The CDR3 loop is CASSLRNSPLHF. Written as DNA, the CDR3 is TGTGCCAGCAGCTTGCGTAATTCACCCCTCCACTTT.

Note on this clone: Other DNA variants within this sample encode the same CDR3. This rearrangement joins TRBV5-1 to TRBJ2-2; D gene ambiguous. Germline loops: CDR1 SGHRS, CDR2 YFSETQ. This CDR3 is built from 15 residues. The V and J ends lost 0 bases and 2 bases respectively, with 8 bases between them. The CDR3 is CASSLGQENTGELFF. The CDR3 region has the DNA TGCGCCAGCAGCTTGGGGCAGGAAAACACCGGGGAGCTGTTTTTT.

The chain employs TRBV7-2 and TRBJ2-1; TRBD1 aligns across 11 bases. Germline CDR1 and CDR2: SGHTA and FQGNSA. Trimming removed 5 bases from V and 6 bases from J; junction bases left unmatched: 12. This CDR3 comprises 17 residues. CDR3 region: CASSLIFRTGGSNEQFF. The CDR3 coding sequence is TGTGCCAGCAGCCTAATCTTCCGGACAGGGGGCTCCAATGAGCAGTTCTTC.

This clone was seen only once. The rearrangement joins TRBV5-1 to TRBJ2-5; 10 bases match TRBD2. This CDR3 has 17 amino acids. Trimming took 2 bases from V and 7 from J; bases not matched to a gene: 14. Germline V gives CDR1 SGHRS, CDR2 YFSETQ. CDR3 DNA: TGCGCCAGCAGCTTAAGGAGCGGGAGGGCCAGTGGCGCGACCCAGTACTTC. Translated, it gives CASSLRSGRASGATQYF.

V and J are TRBV7-2 and TRBJ2-5; TRBD1 is a possible D gene (6 bases). CDR3 length: 14 residues. CDR1 and CDR2 from the germline V gene are SGHTA and FQGNSA. Trimming stripped 1 base from V and 4 bases from J, with 10 bases between. The CDR3 loop is CASSLGRRGETQYF. The CDR3 DNA reads TGTGCCAGCAGCTTAGGTCGCAGGGGAGAGACCCAGTACTTC.

V usage is TRBV19 and J usage is TRBJ1-5; D unresolved. The CDR3 is 14 residues long. Deletions cut 5 bases from V and 6 bases from J, with 14 bases between. Germline lookup yields CDR1 LNHDA and CDR2 SQIVND (reference sequence). The CDR3 loop is CASSAPGEGQPQHF. DNA of the CDR3: TGTGCCAGTAGTGCCCCCGGGGAAGGTCAGCCCCAGCATTTT.

The CDR3 DNA sequence: TGTGCCACCAGCCCCTGGTTATGCTGTTACAGGGGGCCCCCCTACGAGCAGTACTTC. Translation gives CATSPWLCCYRGPPYEQYF. This rearrangement joins TRBV24-1 to TRBJ2-7, with 9 bases that match TRBD1. V lost 7 bases and J lost 2; bases outside the gene matches: 20. Germline CDR1 reads KGHDR; CDR2 reads SFDVKD. The CDR3 consists of 19 residues.

The chain uses TRBV9 and TRBJ2-7, with 9 bases that match TRBD2. V shed 1 base and J 6 bases; nucleotides not matched to a gene: 11. The length of the CDR3 is 16 residues. The germline V gene has CDR1 SGDLS and CDR2 YYNGEE. The CDR3 DNA reads as TGTGCCAGCAGCGTAACGGCTGGGGTAGCGGGAGTCGAGCAGTACTTC. Encoded protein: CASSVTAGVAGVEQYF. The entire variable domain, with the rest obtained from reference TRBV9 and TRBJ2-7, is as follows: DSGVTQTPKHLITATGQRVTLRCSPRSGDLSVYWYQQSLDQGLQFLIQYYNGEERAKGNILERFSAQQFPDLHSELNLSSLELGDSALYFCASSVTAGVAGVEQYFGPGTRLTVT.